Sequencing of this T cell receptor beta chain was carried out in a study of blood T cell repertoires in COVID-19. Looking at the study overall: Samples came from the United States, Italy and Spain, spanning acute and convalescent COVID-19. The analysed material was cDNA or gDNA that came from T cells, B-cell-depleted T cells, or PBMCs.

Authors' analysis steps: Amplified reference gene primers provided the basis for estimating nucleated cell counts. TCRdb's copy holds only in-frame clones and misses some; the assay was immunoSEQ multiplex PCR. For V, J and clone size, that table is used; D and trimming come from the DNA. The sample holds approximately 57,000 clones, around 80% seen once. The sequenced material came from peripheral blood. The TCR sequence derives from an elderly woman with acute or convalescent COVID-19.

CDR3 sequence reads: CSASVRTTYTDTQYF. In nucleotides, the CDR3 is TGCAGTGCTAGTGTCAGGACTACCTACACAGATACGCAGTATTTT. V and J are TRBV20-1 and TRBJ2-3, with D perhaps TRBD2 (6 bases). There are 15 residues in the CDR3. Trimming left V 3 bases short and J 2 bases short, with 15 bases between. Germline values: CDR1 DFQATT, CDR2 SNEGSKA (reference sequence).